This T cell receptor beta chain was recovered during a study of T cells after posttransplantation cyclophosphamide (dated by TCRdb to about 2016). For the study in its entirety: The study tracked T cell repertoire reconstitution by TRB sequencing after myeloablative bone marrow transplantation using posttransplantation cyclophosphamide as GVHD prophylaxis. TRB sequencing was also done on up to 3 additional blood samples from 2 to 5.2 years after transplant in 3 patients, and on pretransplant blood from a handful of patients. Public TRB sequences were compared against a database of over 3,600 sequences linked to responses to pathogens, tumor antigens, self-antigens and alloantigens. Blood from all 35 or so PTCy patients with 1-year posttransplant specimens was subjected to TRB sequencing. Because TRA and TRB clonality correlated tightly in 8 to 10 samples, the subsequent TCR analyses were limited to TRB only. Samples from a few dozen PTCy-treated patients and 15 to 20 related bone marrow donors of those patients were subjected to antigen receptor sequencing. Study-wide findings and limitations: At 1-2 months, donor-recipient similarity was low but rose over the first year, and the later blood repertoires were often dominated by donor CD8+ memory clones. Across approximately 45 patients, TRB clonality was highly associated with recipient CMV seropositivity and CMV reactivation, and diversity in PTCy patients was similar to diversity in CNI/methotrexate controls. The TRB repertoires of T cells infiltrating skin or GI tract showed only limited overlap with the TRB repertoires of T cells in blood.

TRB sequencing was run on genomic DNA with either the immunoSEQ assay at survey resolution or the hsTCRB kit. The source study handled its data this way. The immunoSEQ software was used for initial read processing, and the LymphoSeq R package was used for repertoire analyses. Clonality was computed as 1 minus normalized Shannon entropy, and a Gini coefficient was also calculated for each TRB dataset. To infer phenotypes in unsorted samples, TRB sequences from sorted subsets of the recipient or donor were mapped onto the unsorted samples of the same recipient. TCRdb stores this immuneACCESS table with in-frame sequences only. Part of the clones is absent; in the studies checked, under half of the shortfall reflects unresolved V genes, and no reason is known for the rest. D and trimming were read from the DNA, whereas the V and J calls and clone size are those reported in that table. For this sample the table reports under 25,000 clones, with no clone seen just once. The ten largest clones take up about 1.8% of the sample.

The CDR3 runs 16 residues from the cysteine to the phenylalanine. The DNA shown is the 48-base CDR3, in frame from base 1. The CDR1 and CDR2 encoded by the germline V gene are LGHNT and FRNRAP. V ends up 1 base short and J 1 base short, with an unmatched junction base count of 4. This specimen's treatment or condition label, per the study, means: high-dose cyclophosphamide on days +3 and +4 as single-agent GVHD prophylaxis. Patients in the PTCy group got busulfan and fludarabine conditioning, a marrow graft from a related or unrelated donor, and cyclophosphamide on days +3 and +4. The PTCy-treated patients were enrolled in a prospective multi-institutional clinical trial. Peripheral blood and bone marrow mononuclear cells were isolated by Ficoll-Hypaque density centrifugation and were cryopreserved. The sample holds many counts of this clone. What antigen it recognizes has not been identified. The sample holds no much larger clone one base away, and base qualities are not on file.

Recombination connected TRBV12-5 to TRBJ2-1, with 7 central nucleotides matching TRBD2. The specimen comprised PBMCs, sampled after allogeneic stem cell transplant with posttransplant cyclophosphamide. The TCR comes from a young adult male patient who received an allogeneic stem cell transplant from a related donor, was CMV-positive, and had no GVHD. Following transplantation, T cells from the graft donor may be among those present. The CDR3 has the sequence CASGLEIGGSYNEQFF. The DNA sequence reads TGTGCTAGTGGTTTGGAAATCGGGGGGTCCTACAATGAGCAGTTCTTC.